This T cell receptor (beta chain) was retrieved from a study of regulatory T cells in long-lasting Graves disease. Broader study findings: TRBV28, TRBJ1-2 and TRBJ2-5 emerged as the favored segments in persistent disease.

A note on this clonotype: Its target is unknown.

This CDR3 region has 14 residues. CDR1 and CDR2 from the germline V gene are SGHAT and FQNNGV. This sample's time point: newly diagnosed GD, antithyroid drugs for less than 3 months. Construction of the TCR library relied on RNA isolated from PBMCs. According to the study, TCR beta libraries were built with iRepertoire HTBI primers and CDR3-region Arm-PCR. Via MiXCR, TCRdb re-called the multiplex PCR reads, giving one row per CDR3 protein. This table has approximately 400,000 distinct CDR3 sequences, about an eighth appearing once. The same sample was also used in a study of T cells in Graves' hyperthyroidism and ophthalmopathy. As reported in that work: Exclusion criteria comprised uncontrolled infection, other autoimmune disease, pregnancy or lactation. Blood also showed most of the thyroid clonotypes that were expanded above 0.001.

V is TRBV11-2 and J is TRBJ2-3; D is possibly TRBD1 or TRBD2 (5 bases each). Matching the DNA end better, TRBJ2-1 makes the J call doubtful. The source material was peripheral blood mononuclear cells (PBMCs), sampled at new diagnosis, from a patient treated with antithyroid drugs. The clonotype originates from a woman under 30 with Graves disease. The CDR3, as DNA: TGTGCCAGCAGCATACGGTTCCCGAGGGGTGAGCAGTTCTTC. Its translation is CASSIRFPRGEQFF.